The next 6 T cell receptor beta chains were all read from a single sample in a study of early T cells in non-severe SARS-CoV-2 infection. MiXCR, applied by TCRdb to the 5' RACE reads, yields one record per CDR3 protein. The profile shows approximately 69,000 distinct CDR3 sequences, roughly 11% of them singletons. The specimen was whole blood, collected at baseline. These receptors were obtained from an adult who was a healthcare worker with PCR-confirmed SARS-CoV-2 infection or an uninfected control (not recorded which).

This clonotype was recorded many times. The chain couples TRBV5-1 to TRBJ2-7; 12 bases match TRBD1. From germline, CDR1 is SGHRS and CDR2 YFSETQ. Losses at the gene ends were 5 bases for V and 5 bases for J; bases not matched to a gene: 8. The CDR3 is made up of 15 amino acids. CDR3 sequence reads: CASRPDRDRGHEQYF. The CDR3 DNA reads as TGCGCCAGCAGGCCAGACCGGGACAGGGGGCACGAGCAGTACTTC.

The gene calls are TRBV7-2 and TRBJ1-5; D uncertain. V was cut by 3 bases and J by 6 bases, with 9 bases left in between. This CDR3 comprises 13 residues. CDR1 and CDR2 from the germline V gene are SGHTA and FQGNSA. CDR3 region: CASSLRRGQPQHF. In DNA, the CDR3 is TGTGCCAGCAGCTTGCGTCGAGGTCAGCCCCAGCATTTT.

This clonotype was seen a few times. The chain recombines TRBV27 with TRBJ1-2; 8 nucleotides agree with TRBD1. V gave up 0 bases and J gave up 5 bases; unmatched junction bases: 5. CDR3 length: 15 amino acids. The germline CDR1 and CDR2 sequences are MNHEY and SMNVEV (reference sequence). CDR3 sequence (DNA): TGTGCCAGCAGTTTATCGAGTCAGGGGGCTTATGGCTACACCTTC. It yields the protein CASSLSSQGAYGYTF.

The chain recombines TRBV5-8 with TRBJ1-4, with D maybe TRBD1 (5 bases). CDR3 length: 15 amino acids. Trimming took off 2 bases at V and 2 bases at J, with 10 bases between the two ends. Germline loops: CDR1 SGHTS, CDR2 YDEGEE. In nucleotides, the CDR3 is TGTGCCAGCAGCTTTAACAGGACTACTAATGAAAAACTGTTTTTT. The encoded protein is CASSFNRTTNEKLFF.

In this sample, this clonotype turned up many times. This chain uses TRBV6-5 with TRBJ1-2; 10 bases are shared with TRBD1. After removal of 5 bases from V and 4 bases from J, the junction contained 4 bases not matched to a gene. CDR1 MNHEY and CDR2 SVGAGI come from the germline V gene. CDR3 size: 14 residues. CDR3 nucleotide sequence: TGTGCCAGCAGTCAGACAGGGGGCCTCTATGGCTACACCTTC. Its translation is CASSQTGGLYGYTF.

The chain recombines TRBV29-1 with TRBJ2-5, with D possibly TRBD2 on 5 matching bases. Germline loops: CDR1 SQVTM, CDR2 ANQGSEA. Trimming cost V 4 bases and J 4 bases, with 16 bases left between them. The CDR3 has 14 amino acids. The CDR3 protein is CSVGGGRGRETQYF. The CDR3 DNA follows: TGCAGCGTTGGAGGAGGTCGTGGAAGAGAGACCCAGTACTTC.